This T cell receptor (beta chain) was sequenced in a study of T cell responses to AZD1222 COVID-19 vaccine. Profiling relied on immunoSEQ multiplex PCR, and the TCRdb table lists in-frame clones only, not all of them. The data show 120,000 to 150,000 clones, about 82% seen once. Study-wide points: It should be noted that donors were predominantly white British and more often female, and clonal diversity was possibly underestimated. Repertoire sampling was restricted to post-peak T cell response timepoints. Spike was spanned by vaccine-associated CD4 TCRs, with dominance at 160-218 and 743-854.

Regarding this clone: Its matching antigen is unknown.

Investigators merged groups given second doses at roughly 4 or roughly 12 weeks. The sequencing used peripheral blood, collected 28 days after the second AZD1222 dose. The sequence came from an adult who received the AZD1222 COVID-19 vaccine.

CDR3 in DNA: TGCAGCGCCCACAGGGGAAAGGGGGAGACCCAGTACTTC. Amino acid sequence: CSAHRGKGETQYF. This chain joins TRBV29-1 and TRBJ2-5; 7 bases match TRBD1. CDR3 length: 13 amino acids. Germline lookup yields CDR1 SQVTM and CDR2 ANQGSEA. The trim removed 7 bases at V and 5 bases at J, leaving 10 bases unmatched.